These 31 T cell receptor beta chains were sequenced from one sample in a study of cytomegalovirus exposure and HLA in healthy donors. The primer mix had 60 Vbeta and 13 Jbeta primers. TCRdb's copy holds only in-frame clones and misses some; the assay was immunoSEQ multiplex PCR. Here the sample spans more than 150,000 clones, 65% to 85% being singletons. Sequencing was carried out using PBMCs. The receptors were gathered from a woman aged 40 to 55 in good health and CMV-seropositive.

This clone was detected only a few times. V and J are TRBV6-5 and TRBJ1-6; perhaps TRBD1 as D (5 bases). This CDR3 is 13 amino acids long. Germline CDR1 reads MNHEY; CDR2 reads SVGAGI. V lost 2 bases and J lost 10, with 9 bases in between. CDR3 nucleotides: TGTGCCAGCAGTTACGGGGGGTGGTCACCCCTCCACTTT. It encodes CASSYGGWSPLHF.

This chain connects TRBV5-4 to TRBJ2-7, with D perhaps matching TRBD2 (5 bases). V was trimmed by 9 bases and J by 6 bases, leaving 13 bases between them. CDR1 and CDR2 (germline): SGHNT, YYREEE (reference sequence). This CDR3 is 11 amino acids long. The CDR3 spells CANGDGSEQYF. The CDR3, as DNA: TGTGCCAACGGGGATGGAAGCGAGCAGTACTTC.

CDR3 nucleotides: TGTGCCAGCAGCTCACCCGGGACAGGGGATTATGAAAAACTGTTTTTT. It codes for CASSSPGTGDYEKLFF. J is TRBJ1-4 and V is TRBV5-4, with 10 bases aligning to TRBD1. V gave up 3 bases and J gave up 6 bases; unmatched junction bases: 8. The V gene's germline CDR1 is SGHNT and CDR2 YYREEE (reference sequence). The CDR3 length is 16 residues.

Of note for this clone: Other DNA sequences in the same sample also yield this CDR3. J is TRBJ1-3 and V is TRBV5-6; D is uncertain. The ends were cut back, 0 bases at V and 4 bases at J, with 8 bases in the middle. The CDR3 runs 14 residues. The germline gives CDR1 SGHDT, CDR2 YYEEEE. The CDR3 reads CASSLGTRGNTIYF. CDR3 nucleotide sequence: TGTGCCAGCAGCTTGGGGACTCGAGGAAACACCATATATTTT. The variable domain in full, completed from reference TRBV5-6 and TRBJ1-3, reads DAGVTQSPTHLIKTRGQQVTLRCSPKSGHDTVSWYQQALGQGPQFIFQYYEEEERQRGNFPDRFSGHQFPNYSSELNVNALLLGDSALYLCASSLGTRGNTIYFGEGSWLTVV.

This clone appeared a single time. The chain joins TRBV15 to TRBJ2-1; D uncertain. Trimming left V 1 base short and J 4 bases short, with 8 bases between. Germline V gene sequence: CDR1 LNHNV, CDR2 YYDKDF (reference sequence). The CDR3 loop spans 14 amino acids. The CDR3 sequence is CATSRAGEYNEQFF. CDR3 bases: TGTGCCACCAGCAGAGCCGGAGAATACAATGAGCAGTTCTTC. Looking up the rest from reference TRBV15 and TRBJ2-1 gives the full variable domain: DAMVIQNPRYQVTQFGKPVTLSCSQTLNHNVMYWYQQKSSQAPKLLFHYYDKDFNNEADTPDNFQSRRPNTSFCFLDIRSPGLGDTAMYLCATSRAGEYNEQFFGPGTRLTVL.

The chain recombines TRBV18 with TRBJ1-1, with 9 bases identical to TRBD1. CDR3 length equals 15 residues. Germline V gene sequence: CDR1 KGHSH, CDR2 LQKENI. Trimming removed 6 bases from V and 0 bases from J; junction bases left unmatched: 5. The CDR3 sequence: CASSAGQGLNTEAFF. The CDR3 bases are TGTGCCAGCTCCGCGGGACAGGGTTTGAACACTGAAGCTTTCTTT.

This chain uses TRBV2 with TRBJ2-3, with a tentative D call TRBD2 (6 bases). Trimming left V 6 bases short and J 2 bases short, with 15 bases between. The CDR3 extends over 15 amino acids. CDR1 and CDR2 (germline): SNHLY, FYNNEI. CDR3 nucleotides: TGTGCCAGCAGAGTTTTGGCGGGGACCACAGATACGCAGTATTTT. Its protein product is CASRVLAGTTDTQYF. Combining the CDR3 with reference TRBV2 and TRBJ2-3 gives the whole variable domain EPEVTQTPSHQVTQMGQEVILRCVPISNHLYFYWYRQILGQKVEFLVSFYNNEISEKSEIFDDQFSVERPDGSNFTLKIRSTKLEDSAMYFCASRVLAGTTDTQYFGPGTRLTVL.

The J gene is TRBJ1-2, the V gene TRBV5-6; no reliable D call. V was cut by 1 base and J by 2 bases, with 6 bases left in between. This CDR3 contains 13 residues. The germline V gene has CDR1 SGHDT and CDR2 YYEEEE. The CDR3, as DNA: TGTGCCAGCAGCTTGAATCAGAACTATGGCTACACCTTC. Translation: CASSLNQNYGYTF.

The chain carries TRBV7-6 and TRBJ1-2; D is possibly TRBD1 (6 bases). Deletions cut 2 bases from V and 7 bases from J, with 11 bases between. The CDR3 has 13 amino acids. Germline V gene lookup returns CDR1 SGHVS and CDR2 FNYEAQ. The CDR3 region has the DNA TGTGCCAGCAGCTTATTACAGGGATCTGGCTACACCTTC. As protein: CASSLLQGSGYTF.

In the case of this clone: A junction boundary mismatches the germline segment, possibly from a read error. For the CDR3, the DNA is TGTTCCAGCAGCTTCCGACAGGGCAACACTGAAGCTTTCTTT. Residues: CSSSFRQGNTEAFF. The gene calls are TRBV7-9 and TRBJ1-1, with TRBD1 matching 7 bases. Looked up from germline, CDR1 is SEHNR and CDR2 is FQNEAQ (reference sequence). CDR3 length: 14 residues. The full variable domain, completed using reference TRBV7-9 and TRBJ1-1, is DTGVSQNPRHKITKRGQNVTFRCDPISEHNRLYWYRQTLGQGPEFLTYFQNEAQLEKSRLLSDRFSAERPKGSFSTLEIQRTEQGDSAMYLCSSSFRQGNTEAFFGQGTRLTVV.

The V call is TRBV9, the J call TRBJ1-6; D not certain. CDR1 SGDLS and CDR2 YYNGEE come from the germline V gene. V lost 0 bases and J 1 base, leaving 8 bases between the germline ends. This CDR3 region has 16 residues. CDR3 in DNA: TGTGCCAGCAGCGTAGGCGGGAGGTCCTATAATTCACCCCTCCACTTT. Translated, it gives CASSVGGRSYNSPLHF.

The chain links TRBV7-9 to TRBJ1-2; D is ambiguous. Trimming removed 6 bases from V and 4 bases from J, with 9 bases in between. Per the germline V gene, CDR1 is SEHNR and CDR2 is FQNEAQ (reference sequence). This CDR3 is built from 12 residues. In DNA, the CDR3 is TGTGCCAGCAGTTCTAACCTCTATGGCTACACCTTC. Translated, it gives CASSSNLYGYTF.

The J gene is TRBJ2-7, the V gene TRBV30; 10 bases align to TRBD1. The CDR3 is 14 residues long. The germline gives CDR1 GTSNPN, CDR2 SVGIG (reference sequence). The V gene end was trimmed by 7 bases and the J gene end by 6 bases; junction bases not matched to a gene: 12. The chain's CDR3 is CAFSETGGSSEQYF. Written as DNA, the CDR3 is TGTGCCTTCTCTGAGACAGGGGGCTCGAGCGAGCAGTACTTC.

The chain uses TRBV5-4 and TRBJ2-5; the match to TRBD2 covers 8 bases. This CDR3 contains 15 residues. V trimming: 4 bases; J trimming: 5 bases; junction bases outside the gene matches: 10. From germline, CDR1 is SGHNT and CDR2 YYREEE (reference sequence). CDR3 residues: CASSLRRGGRETQYF. The DNA of the CDR3 is TGTGCCAGCAGCCTGCGACGGGGGGGCCGGGAGACCCAGTACTTC. The full variable domain, rest sourced from reference TRBV5-4 and TRBJ2-5, is ETGVTQSPTHLIKTRGQQVTLRCSSQSGHNTVSWYQQALGQGPQFIFQYYREEENGRGNFPPRFSGLQFPNYSSELNVNALELDDSALYLCASSLRRGGRETQYFGPGTRLLVL.

The gene calls are TRBV5-1 and TRBJ1-1; possible D gene TRBD1, 6 bases. This CDR3 has 16 amino acids. The germline CDR1 and CDR2 sequences are SGHRS and YFSETQ. V gave up 1 base and J gave up 1 base, with 14 bases separating them. DNA of the CDR3: TGCGCCAGCAGCTTGATGGGCAGGGGATCGAACACTGAAGCTTTCTTT. It is translated as CASSLMGRGSNTEAFF.

V and J are TRBV11-2 and TRBJ2-7; 10 bases align to TRBD1. V dropped 5 bases and J dropped 7; count of bases not matched to a gene: 11. Germline lookup yields CDR1 SGHAT and CDR2 FQNNGV. The CDR3 has 15 amino acids. The CDR3 DNA reads TGTGCCAGCAGCCCGCATCGGACAGGGGGTCCTGAGCAGTACTTC. This codes for CASSPHRTGGPEQYF.

The chain has TRBV7-9 and TRBJ2-2, with a weak D call TRBD1 (5 bases). The CDR3 has 17 residues. The V and J ends lost 3 bases and 0 bases respectively, with 14 bases between them. Per the germline V gene, CDR1 is SEHNR and CDR2 is FQNEAQ (reference sequence). This chain's CDR3 is CASSFSQGRPNTGELFF. CDR3 in DNA: TGTGCCAGCAGCTTCTCGCAGGGCCGTCCGAACACCGGGGAGCTGTTTTTT. The whole variable domain, remainder taken from reference TRBV7-9 and TRBJ2-2, is DTGVSQNPRHKITKRGQNVTFRCDPISEHNRLYWYRQTLGQGPEFLTYFQNEAQLEKSRLLSDRFSAERPKGSFSTLEIQRTEQGDSAMYLCASSFSQGRPNTGELFFGEGSRLTVL.

By frequency in the sample, this clone is large. Different DNA sequences within this sample yield the same CDR3. The chain employs TRBV6-6 and TRBJ1-2; possibly TRBD1 for D (5 bases). The length of the CDR3 is 12 residues. Between the trimmed V and J ends, which lost 7 bases and 3 bases, there was a span of 9 bases. Germline V gene lookup returns CDR1 MNHNY and CDR2 SVGAGI (reference sequence). This CDR3 reads CASTWGDYGYTF. CDR3 nucleotide sequence: TGTGCCAGCACATGGGGGGACTATGGCTACACCTTC.

The CDR3 nucleotides read TGCGCCAGCAGCCATCCGGACAGGAACAAAGGCTACACCTTC. This sequence encodes CASSHPDRNKGYTF. This rearrangement joins TRBV4-1 to TRBJ1-2; 7 bases line up with TRBD1. The germline gives CDR1 MGHRA, CDR2 YSYEKL. J gave up 8 bases and V 3 bases, and 9 bases lay outside the gene matches. The CDR3 consists of 14 residues.

The rearrangement joins TRBV10-3 to TRBJ1-1, with D unclear. V lost 3 bases and J 7 bases, leaving 15 bases between the germline ends. The CDR3 has 14 residues. Germline V gene lookup returns CDR1 ENHRY and CDR2 SYGVKD. The CDR3 is CAISDLSNRIEAFF. Written as DNA, the CDR3 is TGTGCCATCAGTGACCTGAGCAACAGAATTGAAGCTTTCTTT.

V gene TRBV4-3 combines with J gene TRBJ2-2; 8 bases line up with TRBD2. The J segment lost 4 bases and the V segment lost 1 base, leaving 5 bases of the junction unmatched. The germline CDR1 and CDR2 sequences are LGHNA and YSLEER. The CDR3 sequence is 16 residues long. The CDR3 sequence: CASSQVPGGITGELFF. The CDR3 DNA reads as TGCGCCAGCAGCCAAGTACCGGGGGGGATCACCGGGGAGCTGTTTTTT.

CDR3 amino acids: CASSYSGGSGNTIYF. DNA for the CDR3: TGTGCCAGCAGTTACTCAGGGGGCTCTGGAAACACCATATATTTT. J is TRBJ1-3 and V is TRBV6-5; perhaps TRBD1 as D (6 bases). The V gene's germline CDR1 is MNHEY and CDR2 SVGAGI. Trimming pared 0 bases from V and 0 bases from J, leaving 6 bases between. The CDR3 runs to 15 residues.

This clone has just a few counts. The germline gene is not matched at one end of the junction; a read error may be the cause. The chain couples TRBV7-7 to TRBJ2-1, with 11 bases matching TRBD2. This CDR3 contains 15 residues. Germline lookup yields CDR1 SSHAT and CDR2 FNYEAQ (reference sequence). The CDR3 reads CASSLDSSGGNEQFF. DNA of the CDR3: TGTGCTAGCAGCTTAGACTCTAGCGGGGGGAATGAGCAGTTCTTC.

This chain joins TRBV25-1 and TRBJ2-3; TRBD1 matches 9 bases. This CDR3 has 16 amino acids. V dropped 4 bases and J dropped 4; count of bases not matched to a gene: 9. Germline values: CDR1 MGHDK, CDR2 SYGVNS. The CDR3 here is CASSASNRGPSDTQYF. The CDR3 DNA reads TGTGCCAGCAGTGCCTCCAACAGGGGGCCCTCAGATACGCAGTATTTT.

The chain combines TRBV5-6 with TRBJ1-2, with unresolved D. Germline V gives CDR1 SGHDT, CDR2 YYEEEE. The CDR3 is 13 residues long. V was cut by 5 bases and J by 8 bases, with 16 bases left in between. CDR3 DNA: TGTGCCAGCAGTTTAAGTCGGATCAGGGGCTACACCTTC. It codes for CASSLSRIRGYTF.

V gene TRBV12-5 combines with J gene TRBJ1-1, with a possible D match to TRBD1 (6 bases). This CDR3 has 15 residues. The V and J ends lost 5 bases and 1 base respectively, with 14 bases between them. Germline V gene sequence: CDR1 LGHNT, CDR2 FRNRAP. CDR3 in DNA: TGTGCTAGTGGTCCAATCAGGGGTTCGAACACTGAAGCTTTCTTT. Translation: CASGPIRGSNTEAFF.

For this clone: At one boundary the junction diverges from the germline segment, which might be a read error. V and J are TRBV4-3 and TRBJ2-4, with D possibly being TRBD1 (5 bases). CDR1 and CDR2 (germline): LGHNA, YSLEER. The CDR3 is 16 amino acids. The CDR3 sequence is CASSQDTATAKNSQYF. The CDR3 DNA reads as TGCGCCAGCAGCCAAGATACCGCGACAGCCAAAAACAGTCAGTACTTC.

The chain uses TRBV19 and TRBJ1-1; D may be TRBD1 (5 bases). Germline CDR1 reads LNHDA; CDR2 reads SQIVND (reference sequence). CDR3 size: 14 residues. V was shortened by 4 bases and J by 5 bases, with 14 bases between the two germline ends. This chain's CDR3 is CASSTPGRRTEAFF. In DNA form, the CDR3 reads TGTGCCAGTAGTACTCCAGGGAGGAGGACTGAAGCTTTCTTT.

In its sample, this clone was seen once. The chain uses TRBV7-3 and TRBJ2-3; TRBD2 matches at 11 bases. Trimming cost V 0 bases and J 0 bases; bases outside gene matches: 11. The length of the CDR3 is 20 residues. Germline V lookup: CDR1 SGHTA, CDR2 FQGTGA. CDR3 sequence reads: CASSLTGGNLAGGSTDTQYF. CDR3 sequence (DNA): TGTGCCAGCAGCTTAACTGGGGGAAATCTAGCGGGGGGCAGCACAGATACGCAGTATTTT.

J is TRBJ2-1 and V is TRBV11-2; 9 positions match TRBD2. Germline V gene lookup returns CDR1 SGHAT and CDR2 FQNNGV. Trimming took 4 bases from V and 5 from J; bases not matched to a gene: 9. The CDR3 is made up of 16 amino acids. Here the CDR3 DNA reads TGTGCCAGCAGCTCAACCCCTAGCGGGAATCACAATGAGCAGTTCTTC. Protein product: CASSSTPSGNHNEQFF.

V gene TRBV4-2 combines with J gene TRBJ2-2; 7 bases line up with TRBD2. Germline trimming cut 2 bases from V and 1 base from J; bases unmatched to any gene: 4. The CDR3 is made up of 16 amino acids. Germline V lookup: CDR1 LGHNA, CDR2 YNFKEQ. CDR3 loop: CASSQQVAGNTGELFF. In DNA form, the CDR3 reads TGTGCCAGCAGCCAACAAGTAGCGGGGAACACCGGGGAGCTGTTTTTT.